This T cell receptor (beta chain) emerged from a study of cytomegalovirus exposure and HLA in healthy donors. Study-level points and caveats: Most TCR beta V segments were productive about 87% or about 30% of the time in an earlier analysis.

Vbeta (60) and Jbeta (13) primers were used in the PCR. Original methodology: Counted up in a later analysis, unique TCR beta chains came to about 80 million, with about 9.9 million shared. TCRdb's copy holds only in-frame clones and misses some; the assay was immunoSEQ multiplex PCR. The V and J calls and clone size come from that table; D and trimming were worked out from the DNA. This sample carries about 160,000 clones, approximately 78% of them seen once, and the ten largest clones take around 0.91%. From germline, CDR1 is LNHDA and CDR2 SQIVND (reference sequence). The CDR3 length is 13 residues. V lost 7 bases and J lost 7, with 16 bases in between. Samples came from healthy bone marrow donors. Regarding this clone: The antigen is unknown.

This chain links TRBV19 with TRBJ1-2; D not certain. The sample comprised PBMCs. The receptor was isolated from a girl aged 2 to 9 in good health and CMV-seropositive. CDR3 amino acids: CASTAGSTAGYTF. In DNA form, the CDR3 reads TGTGCCAGTACCGCAGGATCCACGGCTGGCTACACCTTC.